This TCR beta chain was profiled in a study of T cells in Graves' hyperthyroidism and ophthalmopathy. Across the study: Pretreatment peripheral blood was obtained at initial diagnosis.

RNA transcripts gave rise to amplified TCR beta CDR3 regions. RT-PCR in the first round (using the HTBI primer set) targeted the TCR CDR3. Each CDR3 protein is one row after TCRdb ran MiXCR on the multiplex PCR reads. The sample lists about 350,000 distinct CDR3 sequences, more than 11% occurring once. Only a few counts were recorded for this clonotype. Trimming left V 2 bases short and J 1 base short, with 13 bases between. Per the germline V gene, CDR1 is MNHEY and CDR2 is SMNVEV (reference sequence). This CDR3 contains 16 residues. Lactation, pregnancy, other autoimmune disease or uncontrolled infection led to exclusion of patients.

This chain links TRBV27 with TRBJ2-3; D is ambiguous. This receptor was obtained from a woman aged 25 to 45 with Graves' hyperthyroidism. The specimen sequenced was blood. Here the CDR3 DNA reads TGTGCCAGCAGTTTAAAGGCCCGATCCGGCACAGATACGCAGTATTTT. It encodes CASSLKARSGTDTQYF.